These 27 T cell receptor beta chains share one sample of origin, sequenced in a study of blood T cell repertoires in COVID-19. Produced via immunoSEQ multiplex PCR; TCRdb's table is partial and in-frame only. The data contain 90,000 or so clones, roughly 90% of them singletons. Material for sequencing was peripheral blood. The receptors originated from a woman in her 70s with acute or convalescent COVID-19.

The V and J genes are TRBV30 and TRBJ1-6, with 7 bases aligning to TRBD1. V lost 2 bases and J lost 5; bases outside the gene matches: 3. The germline V gene has CDR1 GTSNPN and CDR2 SVGIG (reference sequence). The length of the CDR3 is 14 residues. The DNA for the CDR3 is TGTGCCTGGAGTAGGGACAGAGATAATTCACCCCTCCACTTT. It encodes CAWSRDRDNSPLHF.

The genes are TRBV5-1 and TRBJ1-6; no firm D call. CDR1 is SGHRS, CDR2 YFSETQ, per germline. The CDR3 runs 16 residues. V was pared by 0 bases and J by 0 bases, with 7 bases between. The CDR3 bases are TGCGCCAGCAGCTTGGATGGGAGCTCCTATAATTCACCCCTCCACTTT. Protein product: CASSLDGSSYNSPLHF.

In DNA form, the CDR3 reads TGTGCCAGTAGTACCCTCCCGACGGGGAAGTACGAGCAGTACTTC. Its translation: CASSTLPTGKYEQYF. The J gene is TRBJ2-7, the V gene TRBV19; D is perhaps TRBD2 (5 bases). Trimming removed 4 bases at V and 4 bases at J, with 17 bases between. The germline CDR1 and CDR2 sequences are LNHDA and SQIVND (reference sequence). The CDR3 runs 15 residues. Looking up the rest from reference TRBV19 and TRBJ2-7 gives the full variable domain: DGGITQSPKYLFRKEGQNVTLSCEQNLNHDAMYWYRQDPGQGLRLIYYSQIVNDFQKGDIAEGYSVSREKKESFPLTVTSAQKNPTAFYLCASSTLPTGKYEQYFGPGTRLTVT.

The chain has TRBV5-1 and TRBJ1-4; TRBD1 aligns across 7 bases. The V gene's germline CDR1 is SGHRS and CDR2 YFSETQ. The J segment lost 3 bases and the V segment lost 4 bases, leaving 9 bases of the junction unmatched. The CDR3 covers 16 residues. The CDR3 region has the DNA TGCGCCAGCAGCACCCAAACAGGGGCCTCTAATGAAAAACTGTTTTTT. Its translation: CASSTQTGASNEKLFF.

The gene calls are TRBV6-1 and TRBJ1-1; D is unclear. The germline V and J ends were trimmed by 4 bases and 4 bases, with 10 bases remaining between them. CDR1 is MNHNS and CDR2 is SASEGT in the germline V gene. The CDR3 contains 13 residues. The CDR3 region is CASSGSPGTEAFF. In DNA, the CDR3 is TGTGCCAGCAGTGGTTCACCGGGCACTGAAGCTTTCTTT.

This chain uses TRBV28 with TRBJ1-5; perhaps TRBD1 as D (6 bases). Germline CDR1 MDHEN, CDR2 SYDVKM. The length of the CDR3 is 14 residues. V lost 7 bases, J lost 6 bases, and 16 bases lay in between. CDR3 region: CASTEGGPAQPQHF. In DNA, the CDR3 is TGTGCCAGCACTGAGGGGGGGCCGGCTCAGCCCCAGCATTTT.

V is TRBV6-5 and J is TRBJ1-6; D is unclear. This CDR3 is 12 amino acids long. Looked up from germline, CDR1 is MNHEY and CDR2 is SVGAGI. With 7 bases removed from V and 7 bases from J, the gap between germline ends came to 8 bases. CDR3 in amino acids: CASNVGNSPLHF. The CDR3 nucleotides read TGTGCCAGCAATGTCGGGAATTCACCCCTCCACTTT.

This chain uses TRBV6-5 with TRBJ1-2, with unresolved D. V lost 4 bases and J lost 4, with 4 bases in between. The CDR3 loop spans 11 amino acids. Germline V gene lookup returns CDR1 MNHEY and CDR2 SVGAGI. DNA for the CDR3: TGTGCCAGCAGTTCCGGCTATGGCTACACCTTC. Its protein product is CASSSGYGYTF.

The chain is built from TRBV5-6 and TRBJ1-3; D ambiguous. This CDR3 comprises 12 residues. Trimming took off 7 bases at V and 3 bases at J, with 8 bases between the two ends. The V gene's germline CDR1 is SGHDT and CDR2 YYEEEE. As DNA, the CDR3 is TGTGCCAGCGGTGATAGTGGAAACACCATATATTTT. The encoded protein is CASGDSGNTIYF.

The gene calls are TRBV3-1 (or the pseudogene TRBV3-2) and TRBJ2-3, with D maybe TRBD2 (6 bases). V was cut by 4 bases and J by 8 bases, with 19 bases left in between. Germline V gives CDR1 LGHDT, CDR2 YNNKEL (reference sequence). The CDR3 extends over 15 amino acids. Here the CDR3 DNA reads TGTGCCAGCAGCCCCAATCGGGGGTTAAACGTTACGCAGTATTTT. This codes for CASSPNRGLNVTQYF.

This clone was observed once. The chain combines TRBV15 with TRBJ2-1; TRBD2 matches at 10 bases. The CDR3 runs to 14 residues. Per germline, CDR1 LNHNV and CDR2 YYDKDF (reference sequence). J lost 4 bases, V lost 7 bases, and 4 bases had no gene match. CDR3 loop: CATKRGGGYNEQFF. The CDR3 DNA is TGTGCCACCAAGCGGGGGGGCGGTTACAATGAGCAGTTCTTC. Complete variable domain (other parts from reference TRBV15 and TRBJ2-1): DAMVIQNPRYQVTQFGKPVTLSCSQTLNHNVMYWYQQKSSQAPKLLFHYYDKDFNNEADTPDNFQSRRPNTSFCFLDIRSPGLGDTAMYLCATKRGGGYNEQFFGPGTRLTVL.

This chain links TRBV7-9 with TRBJ1-4, with D possibly TRBD1 on 6 matching bases. The CDR3 totals 15 residues. Trimming removed 4 bases at V and 5 bases at J, with 14 bases between. The germline V gene encodes CDR1 SEHNR and CDR2 FQNEAQ (reference sequence). CDR3: CASSSPTGQNEKLFF. The CDR3 nucleotides read TGTGCCAGCAGCTCCCCGACAGGACAAAATGAAAAACTGTTTTTT.

This clone was seen a few times. The chain couples TRBV2 to TRBJ1-1; 11 bases are a match to TRBD1. The CDR3 has 15 residues. Germline V CDR1 and CDR2: SNHLY, FYNNEI. V gave up 6 bases and J gave up 7 bases; unmatched junction bases: 10. The CDR3 DNA reads TGTGCCAGCAGGGAGACCGGACAGGGGGCTAGTGAAGCTTTCTTT. Translating it yields CASRETGQGASEAFF.

The genes are TRBV5-1 and TRBJ2-5; D perhaps matches TRBD2 (5 bases). CDR3 size: 14 residues. Germline V gene lookup returns CDR1 SGHRS and CDR2 YFSETQ. V lost 0 bases to trimming and J lost 4 bases, with 10 bases between them. DNA of the CDR3: TGCGCCAGCAGCTTGGAACTACGGGGAGAGACCCAGTACTTC. Translated: CASSLELRGETQYF.

The rearrangement joins TRBV5-1 to TRBJ2-7; tentative D call: TRBD1 (5 bases). The germline CDR1 and CDR2 sequences are SGHRS and YFSETQ. This CDR3 is 11 amino acids long. V shed 2 bases and J shed 7 bases, with 7 bases lying between them. The DNA for the CDR3 is TGCGCCAGCAGCTTCAAGGGGGAGCAGTACGTC. It specifies CASSFKGEQYV.

The chain uses TRBV9 and TRBJ1-1; D is ambiguous. The ends were cut back, 4 bases at V and 3 bases at J, with 16 bases in the middle. This CDR3 region has 15 residues. Per the germline V gene, CDR1 is SGDLS and CDR2 is YYNGEE. The CDR3 nucleotides are TGTGCCAGCAGCCGAGGGTTCCGCACGGACACTGAAGCTTTCTTT. The encoded protein is CASSRGFRTDTEAFF. The variable domain in full, with the rest retrieved from reference TRBV9 and TRBJ1-1, is DSGVTQTPKHLITATGQRVTLRCSPRSGDLSVYWYQQSLDQGLQFLIQYYNGEERAKGNILERFSAQQFPDLHSELNLSSLELGDSALYFCASSRGFRTDTEAFFGQGTRLTVV.

The chain uses TRBV18 and TRBJ1-1, with D perhaps matching TRBD1 (6 bases). The CDR3 runs to 15 residues. Germline CDR1 KGHSH, CDR2 LQKENI. V gave up 0 bases and J gave up 1 base, with 9 bases separating them. The CDR3 reads CASSPPSTGNTEAFF. Here the CDR3 DNA reads TGTGCCAGCTCACCACCGTCGACAGGGAACACTGAAGCTTTCTTT.

The chain combines TRBV3-1 (or the pseudogene TRBV3-2) with TRBJ2-3; possibly TRBD2 for D (7 bases). Trimming took off 3 bases at V and 6 bases at J, with 10 bases between the two ends. Germline CDR1 is LGHDT and CDR2 is YNNKEL (reference sequence). This CDR3 contains 13 residues. CDR3 coding DNA: TGTGCCAGCAGCCAGAGGGGGGGGGATACGCAGTATTTT. It encodes CASSQRGGDTQYF.

This chain joins TRBV4-2 and TRBJ1-5; possibly TRBD1 for D (5 bases). The germline V gene has CDR1 LGHNA and CDR2 YNFKEQ. This CDR3 region has 16 residues. Trimming took off 0 bases at V and 7 bases at J, with 16 bases between the two ends. In nucleotides, the CDR3 is TGTGCCAGCAGCCAAGATGGGGGGGGGAAGGGACAGCCCCAGCATTTT. Translated, it gives CASSQDGGGKGQPQHF.

This clone has just one count. The chain combines TRBV5-1 with TRBJ1-4; the D gene is possibly TRBD1 (5 bases). The CDR3 is 13 amino acids. Germline V gene data show CDR1 as SGHRS and CDR2 as YFSETQ. V lost 6 bases to trimming and J lost 6 bases, with 12 bases between them. The CDR3 DNA follows: TGCGCCAGCAATACAGGTTGGGATGAAAAACTGTTTTTT. Translation: CASNTGWDEKLFF.

The chain links TRBV19 to TRBJ1-5; D is perhaps TRBD1 (6 bases). This CDR3 contains 14 residues. Trimming cost V 4 bases and J 3 bases, with 10 bases left between them. Looked up from germline, CDR1 is LNHDA and CDR2 is SQIVND (reference sequence). DNA of the CDR3: TGTGCCAGTAGTAACGACAGGACCAATCAGCCCCAGCATTTT. Encoded protein: CASSNDRTNQPQHF.

V gene TRBV4-2 combines with J gene TRBJ2-3, with D possibly TRBD1 on 7 matching bases. In germline, CDR1 is LGHNA, CDR2 YNFKEQ. The ends were cut back, 4 bases at V and 4 bases at J, with 15 bases in the middle. The CDR3 loop spans 15 amino acids. The CDR3 DNA is TGTGCCAGCAGCCCCAGGGGGGAGATCTCAGATACGCAGTATTTT. Residues: CASSPRGEISDTQYF.

This clone was detected once. The V call is TRBV5-1, the J call TRBJ2-3; 9 positions match TRBD2. V gave up 0 bases and J gave up 1 base; unmatched junction bases: 9. The CDR3 contains 18 residues. Germline lookup yields CDR1 SGHRS and CDR2 YFSETQ. In DNA form, the CDR3 reads TGCGCCAGCAGCTTGGCTGGTAGCGGGAGCCGCGGCACAGATACGCAGTATTTT. It translates to CASSLAGSGSRGTDTQYF.

The V gene is TRBV19, the J gene TRBJ2-1, with D perhaps matching TRBD2 (6 bases). The CDR3 runs to 16 residues. Germline V lookup: CDR1 LNHDA, CDR2 SQIVND (reference sequence). The V and J ends lost 0 bases and 10 bases respectively, with 19 bases between them. This CDR3 is CASSIDPGTLTGEQFF. CDR3 in DNA: TGTGCCAGTAGTATAGATCCCGGGACTCTTACAGGAGAGCAGTTCTTC.

This rearrangement joins TRBV30 to TRBJ2-5; 12 nucleotides match TRBD2. J gave up 1 base and V 4 bases, and 4 bases lay outside the gene matches. This CDR3 has 15 amino acids. Germline V gene data show CDR1 as GTSNPN and CDR2 as SVGIG (reference sequence). The CDR3: CAWKLAGGIQETQYF. In DNA, the CDR3 is TGTGCCTGGAAACTAGCGGGGGGAATCCAAGAGACCCAGTACTTC. Together with reference TRBV30 and TRBJ2-5, the CDR3 gives the full variable domain: SQTIHQWPATLVQPVGSPLSLECTVEGTSNPNLYWYRQAAGRGLQLLFYSVGIGQISSEVPQNLSASRPQDRQFILSSKKLLLSDSGFYLCAWKLAGGIQETQYFGPGTRLLVL.

The V call is TRBV15, the J call TRBJ1-2; possibly TRBD1 for D (5 bases). Germline V gene sequence: CDR1 LNHNV, CDR2 YYDKDF (reference sequence). Trimming pared 0 bases from V and 2 bases from J, leaving 10 bases between. The CDR3 contains 15 residues. The CDR3: CATSRDRVINYGYTF. CDR3 coding DNA: TGTGCCACCAGCAGAGACAGGGTCATCAACTATGGCTACACCTTC.

The chain links TRBV5-6 to TRBJ1-1; 12 bases fit TRBD1. Germline CDR1 and CDR2: SGHDT and YYEEEE. The CDR3 spans 15 residues. Trimming cost V 7 bases and J 1 base; bases outside gene matches: 5. The CDR3 nucleotides read TGTGCCAGCGTTTGGGGACAGGGGGCGAACACTGAAGCTTTCTTT. Protein: CASVWGQGANTEAFF. The complete variable domain, with remaining parts taken from reference TRBV5-6 and TRBJ1-1, reads DAGVTQSPTHLIKTRGQQVTLRCSPKSGHDTVSWYQQALGQGPQFIFQYYEEEERQRGNFPDRFSGHQFPNYSSELNVNALLLGDSALYLCASVWGQGANTEAFFGQGTRLTVV.